These 10 T cell receptor beta chains were sequenced from one sample in a study of cytomegalovirus exposure and HLA in healthy donors. Primers included in the PCR were 60 Vbeta and 13 Jbeta primers. Profiled with immunoSEQ multiplex PCR; TCRdb holds only in-frame clones, not every one. The sample contains almost 200,000 clones, roughly 72% of which appear only once. Material for sequencing was PBMCs. The receptors derive from a man aged 25 to 45 in good health and CMV-seronegative.

A few counts support this clone. V and J are TRBV5-1 and TRBJ2-1, with D uncertain. V lost 2 bases, J lost 5 bases, and 8 bases lay in between. This CDR3 region has 13 residues. CDR1 SGHRS and CDR2 YFSETQ come from the germline V gene. CDR3 nucleotides: TGCGCCAGCAGCTTATTAGTTGACAATGAGCAGTTCTTC. It translates to CASSLLVDNEQFF.

This chain uses TRBV6-1 with TRBJ2-7; 8 bases fit TRBD2. The CDR3 is 13 residues long. Germline V gives CDR1 MNHNS, CDR2 SASEGT. With 6 bases clipped from V and 6 bases from J, the junction kept 7 bases outside the gene matches. The CDR3 nucleotides are TGTGCCAGCAGATTAGCGGGATCAGGCGAGCAGTACTTC. The encoded protein is CASRLAGSGEQYF.

This chain uses TRBV4-1 with TRBJ2-2, with D maybe TRBD1 (5 bases). Germline assignment: CDR1 MGHRA and CDR2 YSYEKL. CDR3 length: 15 amino acids. Between the trimmed V and J ends, which lost 6 bases and 1 base, there was a span of 12 bases. The CDR3 sequence: CASSQGRGNTGELFF. The CDR3 coding sequence is TGCGCCAGCAGTCAGGGTAGGGGGAACACCGGGGAGCTGTTTTTT.

This clone was seen a handful of times. The rearrangement links TRBV28 to TRBJ2-5; 9 positions agree with TRBD1. J gave up 5 bases and V 5 bases, and 6 bases lay outside the gene matches. Germline V lookup: CDR1 MDHEN, CDR2 SYDVKM. The CDR3 runs 14 residues. The CDR3 spells CASSLRQGVETQYF. The CDR3 DNA reads as TGTGCCAGCAGTCTTCGACAGGGGGTGGAGACCCAGTACTTC.

In its sample, this clone was seen a few times. The chain links TRBV2 to TRBJ1-1; perhaps TRBD1 as D (5 bases). The CDR3 is 14 residues long. The ends were cut back, 4 bases at V and 3 bases at J, with 12 bases in the middle. Germline V gene lookup returns CDR1 SNHLY and CDR2 FYNNEI. The DNA of the CDR3 is TGTGCCAGCAGTGTCGGGGGATTCGACACTGAAGCTTTCTTT. Its translation is CASSVGGFDTEAFF.

The rearrangement uses TRBV4-1 and TRBJ2-3; weak D call: TRBD2 (5 bases). The CDR3 loop spans 19 amino acids. V was shortened by 0 bases and J by 2 bases, with 21 bases between the two germline ends. The germline V gene encodes CDR1 MGHRA and CDR2 YSYEKL. CDR3 sequence reads: CASSQDEETTAIFTDTQYF. CDR3 bases: TGCGCCAGCAGCCAAGATGAAGAGACTACCGCAATTTTCACAGATACGCAGTATTTT.

The genes are TRBV28 and TRBJ2-5; tentatively, D is TRBD2 (6 bases). The germline V and J ends were trimmed by 1 base and 1 base, with 25 bases remaining between them. CDR1 and CDR2 from the germline V gene are MDHEN and SYDVKM. This CDR3 has 20 amino acids. CDR3 residues: CASSLSGGNPQRGRQETQYF. In nucleotides, the CDR3 is TGTGCCAGCAGTTTATCTGGAGGGAACCCCCAACGTGGCCGCCAAGAGACCCAGTACTTC.

The chain employs TRBV7-8 and TRBJ2-5, with a tentative D call TRBD1 (6 bases). This CDR3 region has 15 residues. Germline CDR1 is SGHVS and CDR2 is FQNEAQ. V gave up 5 bases and J gave up 5 bases, with 18 bases separating them. CDR3 sequence (DNA): TGTGCCAGCAGCCCATACAGGGTTTTGGTTGAGACCCAGTACTTC. This codes for CASSPYRVLVETQYF.

The chain recombines TRBV28 with TRBJ2-7, with D perhaps TRBD1 (5 bases). Germline-derived CDR1 and CDR2 are MDHEN and SYDVKM. V was clipped by 3 bases and J by 6 bases, with 15 bases between them. The CDR3 totals 14 residues. The CDR3: CASSFPPAGPEQYF. The CDR3 DNA sequence: TGTGCCAGCAGTTTTCCCCCAGCAGGGCCCGAGCAGTACTTC.

This clone appeared a few times. The chain has TRBV6-4 and TRBJ2-1; 11 bases agree with TRBD2. Germline assignment: CDR1 MRHNA and CDR2 SNTAGT. CDR3 size: 14 residues. J lost 6 bases, V lost 5 bases, and 3 bases had no gene match. The CDR3 spells CASSLAGGINEQFF. CDR3 nucleotide sequence: TGTGCCAGCAGTTTAGCGGGAGGGATCAATGAGCAGTTCTTC.